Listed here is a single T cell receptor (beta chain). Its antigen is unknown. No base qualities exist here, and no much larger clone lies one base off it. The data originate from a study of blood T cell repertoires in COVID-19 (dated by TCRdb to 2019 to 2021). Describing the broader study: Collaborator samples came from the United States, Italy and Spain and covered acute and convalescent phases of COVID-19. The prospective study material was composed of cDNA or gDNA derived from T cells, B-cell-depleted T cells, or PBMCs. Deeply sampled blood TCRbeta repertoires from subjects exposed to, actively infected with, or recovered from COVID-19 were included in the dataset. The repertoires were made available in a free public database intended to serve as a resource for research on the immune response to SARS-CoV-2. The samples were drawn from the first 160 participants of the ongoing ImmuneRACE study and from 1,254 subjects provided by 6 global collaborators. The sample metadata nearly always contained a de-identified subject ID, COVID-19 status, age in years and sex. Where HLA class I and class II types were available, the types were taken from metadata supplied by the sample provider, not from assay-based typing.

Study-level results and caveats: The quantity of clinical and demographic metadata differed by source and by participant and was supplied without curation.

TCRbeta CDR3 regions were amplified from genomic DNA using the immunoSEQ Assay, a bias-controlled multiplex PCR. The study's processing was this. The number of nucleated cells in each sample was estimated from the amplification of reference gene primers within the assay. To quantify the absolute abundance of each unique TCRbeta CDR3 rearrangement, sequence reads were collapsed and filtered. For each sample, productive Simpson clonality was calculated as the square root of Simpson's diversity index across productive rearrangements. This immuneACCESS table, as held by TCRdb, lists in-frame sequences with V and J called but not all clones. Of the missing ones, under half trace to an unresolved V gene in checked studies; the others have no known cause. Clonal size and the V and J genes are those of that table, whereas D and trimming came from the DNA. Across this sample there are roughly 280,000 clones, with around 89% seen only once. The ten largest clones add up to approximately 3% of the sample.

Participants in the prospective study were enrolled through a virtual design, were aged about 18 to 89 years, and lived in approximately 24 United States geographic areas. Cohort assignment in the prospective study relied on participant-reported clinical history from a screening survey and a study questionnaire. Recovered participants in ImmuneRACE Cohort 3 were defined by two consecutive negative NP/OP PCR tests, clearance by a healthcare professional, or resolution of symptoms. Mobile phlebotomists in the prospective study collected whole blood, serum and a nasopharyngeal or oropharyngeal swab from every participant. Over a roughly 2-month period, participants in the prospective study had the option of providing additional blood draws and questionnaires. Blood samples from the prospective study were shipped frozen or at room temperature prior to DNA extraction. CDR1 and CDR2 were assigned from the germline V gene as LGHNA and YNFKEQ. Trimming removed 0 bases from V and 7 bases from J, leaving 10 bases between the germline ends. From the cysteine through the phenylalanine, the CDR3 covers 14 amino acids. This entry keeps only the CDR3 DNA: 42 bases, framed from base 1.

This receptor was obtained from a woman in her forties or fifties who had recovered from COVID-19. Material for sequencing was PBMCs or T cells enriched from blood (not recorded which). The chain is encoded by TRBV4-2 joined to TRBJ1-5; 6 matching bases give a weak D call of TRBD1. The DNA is TGTGCCAGCAGCCAAGACCAGGGGCGGCAGCCCCAGCATTTT. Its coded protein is CASSQDQGRQPQHF.